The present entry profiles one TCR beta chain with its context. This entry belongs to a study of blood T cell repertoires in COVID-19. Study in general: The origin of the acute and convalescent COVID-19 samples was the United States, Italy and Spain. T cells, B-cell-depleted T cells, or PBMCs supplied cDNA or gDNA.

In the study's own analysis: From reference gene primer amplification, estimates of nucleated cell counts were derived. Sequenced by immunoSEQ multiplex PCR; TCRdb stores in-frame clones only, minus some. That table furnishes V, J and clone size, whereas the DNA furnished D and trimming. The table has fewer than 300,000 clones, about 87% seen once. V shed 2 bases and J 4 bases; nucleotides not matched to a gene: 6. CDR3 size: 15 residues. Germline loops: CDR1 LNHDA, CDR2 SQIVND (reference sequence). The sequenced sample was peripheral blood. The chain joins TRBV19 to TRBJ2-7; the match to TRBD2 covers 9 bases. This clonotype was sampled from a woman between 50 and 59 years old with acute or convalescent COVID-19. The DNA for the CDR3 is TGTGCCAGTAGTATAAAATCGCTAGCGGGATACGAGCAGTACTTC. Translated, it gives CASSIKSLAGYEQYF.